Listed below are T cell receptor beta chains from one sample, sequenced in a study of T-cell memory formation after mild COVID-19. TCRdb re-called the 5' RACE reads through MiXCR, storing one row per CDR3 protein. This sample has 210,000 or so distinct CDR3 sequences, with roughly 18% found just once. Sequencing used PBMCs or a T cell subset sorted from them (not recorded which). These receptors were taken from an adult woman who had mild COVID-19 (a few samples of this study predate the infection). Cell type and time point are not known. CDR3s include the opening cysteine and the closing phenylalanine or tryptophan. The D gene is left open where the match is weak. Clone size is given for some rows only: seen once, a few or many times, or a class if the clone is expanded.

J,size,length,V,D,DNA,CDR3
TRBJ1-1,many,14,TRBV19,NA,TGTGCCAGTATACCCCCGGGCCGACCTTCAGGAGCTTTCTTT,CASIPPGRPSGAFF
TRBJ2-1,few,15,TRBV9,NA,TGTGCCAGCAGCGTAGACGGGGGCTCCTACAATGAGCAGTTCTTC,CASSVDGGSYNEQFF
TRBJ2-4,NA,19,TRBV6-6,NA,TGTGCCAGCAGCGACTTGACTAACAGGGCGGCCCTAGCCAAAAACATTCAGTACTTC,CASSDLTNRAALAKNIQYF
TRBJ2-4,many,15,TRBV7-9,NA,TGTGCCAGCAGCTTAGGGGCGGGGCATCTGGACATTCAGTACTTC,CASSLGAGHLDIQYF
TRBJ2-2,few,12,TRBV5-1,NA,TGCGCCAGCACCAGCCACACCGGGGAGCTGTTTTTT,CASTSHTGELFF
TRBJ1-1,NA,18,TRBV20-1,TRBD1,TGCAGTGCTAGAGGGACGACAGGGGGGGCCTTAATGAACACTGAAGCTTTCTTT,CSARGTTGGALMNTEAFF
TRBJ1-2,few,14,TRBV6-2/TRBV6-3,NA,TGTGCCAGCGGAGCAGCCCCCACTAACTATGGCTACACCTTC,CASGAAPTNYGYTF
TRBJ1-6,NA,17,TRBV6-5,TRBD1,TGTGCCAGCAGTTACTCGATCGCGGGACAGGGAGGATCACCCCTCCACTTT,CASSYSIAGQGGSPLHF
TRBJ1-2,many,13,TRBV5-1,TRBD1,TGCGCCAGCAGCGACCAGGGGGTGATAGGCTACACCTTC,CASSDQGVIGYTF
TRBJ2-7,NA,15,TRBV6-2/TRBV6-3,TRBD1,TGTGCCAGCAGTTACTATGGGACAGGGCTTAACGAGCAGTACTTC,CASSYYGTGLNEQYF
TRBJ2-7,NA,15,TRBV9,NA,TGTGCCAGCAGCGTCTCGTCCCGCCAGGACTACGAGCAGTACTTC,CASSVSSRQDYEQYF
TRBJ1-6,NA,14,TRBV20-1,NA,TGCAGTGCTAGATTCGGCAGGGAGAATTCACCCCTCCACTTT,CSARFGRENSPLHF
TRBJ2-3,NA,16,TRBV7-2,TRBD2,TGTGCCAGCGGAACTTCTAGCGGGAGTCCAACAGATACGCAGTATTTT,CASGTSSGSPTDTQYF